The clone carrying this T cell receptor (beta chain) was recorded at least ten times. Its specificity is unknown. The data are from a study of T-cell memory formation after mild COVID-19. Findings of the study overall: Second-wave clones with a day 37 peak had unconfirmed SARS-CoV-2 specificity. Pre-infection memory contained some responding clones, which suggested that cross-reactive memory had joined.

TCRdb re-called the 5' RACE reads through MiXCR, storing one row per CDR3 protein. The sample shows roughly 28,000 distinct CDR3 sequences, roughly 12% of them seen only once. The sample consisted of PBMCs or a T cell subset sorted from them (not recorded which). This clonotype was sampled from an adult woman who had mild COVID-19 (a few samples of this study predate the infection). Cell type and time point are not known.

For the CDR3, the DNA is TGTGCCAGTAGTATTGGTCTAAACAATGAGCAGTTCTTC. Encoded protein: CASSIGLNNEQFF. The chain employs TRBV19 and TRBJ2-1; D gene ambiguous. This CDR3 contains 13 residues. Germline lookup yields CDR1 LNHDA and CDR2 SQIVND (reference sequence). The ends were cut back, 3 bases at V and 5 bases at J, with 8 bases in the middle.